These 32 T cell receptor beta chains share one sample of origin, sequenced in a study of T cells expressing NK-cell markers. TCRdb reprocessed the 5' RACE reads, with one entry per CDR3 protein and no DNA. Its table lists some 600,000 distinct CDR3 sequences. Sequencing was performed on blood T cells: a sorted CD56 or NKG2C T cell subset, CD4+ or CD8+ T cells, or bulk PBMC T cells (not recorded which). The receptors here all came from a man between 18 and 29 years old in good health.

The J gene is TRBJ2-1, the V gene TRBV25-1; TCRdb's D gene call, TRBD2, goes unchecked for lack of DNA. The CDR3 has 15 amino acids. Germline V lookup: CDR1 MGHDK, CDR2 SYGVNS. CDR3 residues: CASSVLAGGGNEQFF.

The V and J genes are TRBV6-1 and TRBJ2-1. Germline lookup yields CDR1 MNHNS and CDR2 SASEGT. This CDR3 comprises 15 residues. The CDR3 sequence is CASSKAVNTNNEQFF.

The gene calls are TRBV10-3 and TRBJ1-1; checking the TCRdb D call of TRBD1 is not possible without DNA. The length of the CDR3 is 15 residues. Germline loops: CDR1 ENHRY, CDR2 SYGVKD. The CDR3 loop is CATTRDPGGNTEAFF.

V usage is TRBV2 and J usage is TRBJ1-4. Germline CDR1 and CDR2: SNHLY and FYNNEI. The CDR3 loop spans 15 amino acids. The CDR3 loop reads CASSEDSSTNEKLFF.

The chain has TRBV3-1 and TRBJ2-1; TCRdb designates TRBD2, a call that cannot be tested without DNA. Looked up from germline, CDR1 is LGHDT and CDR2 is YNNKEL (reference sequence). This CDR3 is built from 18 residues. Here the CDR3 reads CASTKGLAGLGSYNEQFF.

This rearrangement joins TRBV24-1 to TRBJ2-1; TCRdb's assignment of TRBD2 cannot be checked, as there is no DNA. The CDR3 loop spans 14 amino acids. CDR1 KGHDR and CDR2 SFDVKD come from the germline V gene. CDR3 in amino acids: CATSDLLGEREQFF.

V gene TRBV18 combines with J gene TRBJ2-3; checking the TCRdb D call of TRBD2 is not possible without DNA. This CDR3 is built from 16 residues. Germline CDR1 reads KGHSH; CDR2 reads LQKENI. CDR3 residues: CASSPRPPLGADTQYF.

The V call is TRBV24-1, the J call TRBJ1-5. CDR1 KGHDR and CDR2 SFDVKD come from the germline V gene. The CDR3 runs to 13 residues. The CDR3 here is CATSDFGFQPQHF.

This chain links TRBV6-2 or TRBV6-3 with TRBJ1-2. The germline gives CDR1 MNHEY, CDR2 SVGEGT. The CDR3 has 13 amino acids. CDR3: CASSYYPSYGYTF.

The chain recombines TRBV12-3 or TRBV12-4 with TRBJ2-1; without DNA, the TCRdb call of TRBD1 cannot be checked. The CDR3 is 12 residues long. CDR3 residues: CAGGRSNNEQFF.

V is TRBV6-2 or TRBV6-3 and J is TRBJ1-6; TCRdb reports TRBD1, a call that lacks DNA to check it against. Germline CDR1 and CDR2: MNHEY and SVGEGT. The CDR3 spans 15 residues. The CDR3 region is CASGRTGRYNSPLHF.

This chain's CDR3 is CASSLTDRGNNEQFF. The V and J genes are TRBV7-6 and TRBJ2-1; TCRdb calls TRBD1, which cannot be checked without DNA. Germline V gene sequence: CDR1 SGHVS, CDR2 FNYEAQ. CDR3 length: 15 amino acids.

V usage is TRBV29-1 and J usage is TRBJ2-1; lacking DNA, the TRBD2 call made by TCRdb goes unchecked. The CDR3 covers 16 residues. From germline, CDR1 is SQVTM and CDR2 ANQGSEA. CDR3 region: CSVEDTSGRPHNEQFF.

The chain uses TRBV4-3 and TRBJ2-1; TCRdb calls TRBD2, which cannot be checked without DNA. Looked up from germline, CDR1 is LGHNA and CDR2 is YSLEER. The CDR3 spans 17 residues. This chain's CDR3 is CASSQGRGTSGDNEQFF.

The rearrangement links TRBV16 to TRBJ1-5; TCRdb selects TRBD1, and the lack of DNA leaves this call unchecked. The CDR3 runs to 15 residues. Germline loops: CDR1 KGHSY, CDR2 FQNENV. Here the CDR3 reads CASSRGQIGNQPQHF.

The V and J genes are TRBV20-1 and TRBJ1-1. Germline V gene data show CDR1 as DFQATT and CDR2 as SNEGSKA (reference sequence). CDR3 length: 12 residues. CDR3 in amino acids: CSAASGNTEAFF.

V usage is TRBV4-1 and J usage is TRBJ2-1; TCRdb names TRBD2, which stays unverified in the absence of DNA. Germline V gene sequence: CDR1 MGHRA, CDR2 YSYEKL. There are 16 residues in the CDR3. This CDR3 reads CASSHPGLAGGDEQFF.

The chain has TRBV11-2 and TRBJ2-1; TCRdb names TRBD1, which stays unverified in the absence of DNA. The CDR3 runs 17 residues. Germline values: CDR1 SGHAT, CDR2 FQNNGV. This CDR3 reads CASRRYTGLSSYNEQFF.

V usage is TRBV19 and J usage is TRBJ1-1. The CDR3 consists of 14 residues. Per the germline V gene, CDR1 is LNHDA and CDR2 is SQIVND (reference sequence). CDR3 region: CASSIPGRGTEAFF.

This rearrangement joins TRBV5-3 to TRBJ2-3; as DNA is missing, the TRBD2 call by TCRdb cannot be tested. TRBV5-3 is annotated as an ORF whose role is uncertain. The CDR3 has 16 residues. This CDR3 reads CAATPESSGSGDTQYF.

This chain links TRBV12-3 or TRBV12-4 with TRBJ2-2; TCRdb's D call, TRBD1, is unchecked because there is no DNA. The CDR3 runs 14 residues. CDR3 sequence: CASTRTTYTGELFF.

CDR3 loop: CSFRGNNEQFF. The V and J genes are TRBV30 and TRBJ2-1. The germline CDR1 and CDR2 sequences are GTSNPN and SVGIG (reference sequence). The length of the CDR3 is 11 residues.

The V and J genes are TRBV20-1 and TRBJ2-5. The germline CDR1 and CDR2 sequences are DFQATT and SNEGSKA (reference sequence). The CDR3 covers 15 residues. This CDR3 is CSARAAGMRQETQYF.

The chain recombines TRBV24-1 with TRBJ1-1; TCRdb designates TRBD1, a call that cannot be tested without DNA. The CDR3 extends over 15 amino acids. Germline CDR1 and CDR2: KGHDR and SFDVKD. The CDR3 loop is CATSDLQGAHTEAFF.

The chain combines TRBV7-8 with TRBJ2-1. Germline lookup yields CDR1 SGHVS and CDR2 FQNEAQ. The CDR3 extends over 15 amino acids. CDR3 amino acids: CASSLDGVKYNEQFF.

The chain uses TRBV20-1 and TRBJ1-5; TCRdb lists TRBD1, though no DNA is available to test this call. CDR1 DFQATT and CDR2 SNEGSKA come from the germline V gene (reference sequence). The CDR3 has 15 residues. CDR3 loop: CSARTGGQGNQPQHF.

V gene TRBV12-3 or TRBV12-4 combines with J gene TRBJ1-2; TCRdb lists TRBD1, though no DNA is available to test this call. This CDR3 comprises 13 residues. The CDR3 region is CATNRDRTGFYTF.

The J gene is TRBJ2-5, the V gene TRBV6-2 or TRBV6-3; no DNA is available, so the TRBD2 call from TCRdb remains unchecked. This CDR3 comprises 15 residues. Germline CDR1 and CDR2: MNHEY and SVGEGT. This CDR3 reads CASSSFSGSGETQYF.

The gene calls are TRBV5-5 and TRBJ1-2. The CDR3 contains 14 residues. Per germline, CDR1 SGHKS and CDR2 YYEKEE (reference sequence). The CDR3 protein is CASSLVGANYGYTF.

The chain joins TRBV6-2 or TRBV6-3 to TRBJ2-5. The germline gives CDR1 MNHEY, CDR2 SVGEGT. The CDR3 is 15 residues long. CDR3 loop: CASSYSRRDQETQYF.

This chain joins TRBV18 and TRBJ2-3; the D gene TCRdb calls, TRBD2, cannot be checked with no DNA. The CDR3 runs 18 residues. The germline V gene encodes CDR1 KGHSH and CDR2 LQKENI. The CDR3 here is CASSPIMGLAGATDTQYF.

This chain connects TRBV12-5 to TRBJ2-3; TCRdb gives TRBD1 as the D gene, but with no DNA this cannot be confirmed. The V gene's germline CDR1 is LGHNT and CDR2 FRNRAP. This CDR3 spans 14 amino acids. CDR3 protein: CASSRGLFADTQYF.